The 25 T cell receptor beta chains reported below all come from one sample, sequenced in a study of T-cell reconstitution after alpha-beta-depleted transplantation in children. Construction of the TCRbeta library involved unique molecular identifiers. TCRdb used MiXCR to reprocess the PCR reads, holding one entry per CDR3 protein. There are hundreds of thousands of distinct CDR3 sequences in the sample; over 9% occur only once, and less than 9% lies in the top ten. Sequenced material: PBMCs, taken before TCRalphabeta/CD19-depleted stem cell transplant. Receptors were obtained from a boy less than two years old with acute myeloid leukemia, due to receive a stem cell transplant.

This clonotype was detected ten times or more. V is TRBV3-1 and J is TRBJ2-3; D is undetermined. Germline loops: CDR1 LGHDT, CDR2 YNNKEL (reference sequence). This CDR3 region has 14 residues. The V and J ends lost 0 bases and 2 bases respectively, with 6 bases between them. The CDR3 reads CASSQDPVTDTQYF. Here the CDR3 DNA reads TGTGCCAGCAGCCAAGATCCGGTCACAGATACGCAGTATTTT.

The chain has TRBV6-5 and TRBJ2-1, with D perhaps matching TRBD2 (5 bases). Germline V gene lookup returns CDR1 MNHEY and CDR2 SVGAGI. The CDR3 contains 15 residues. V was trimmed by 1 base and J by 5 bases, leaving 12 bases between them. This chain's CDR3 is CASSYFEGGNNEQFF. In DNA, the CDR3 is TGTGCCAGCAGTTACTTCGAGGGTGGGAACAATGAGCAGTTCTTC.

This chain connects TRBV18 to TRBJ2-7; tentatively, D is TRBD1 (5 bases). This CDR3 is built from 14 residues. CDR1 KGHSH and CDR2 LQKENI come from the germline V gene. V was cut by 2 bases and J by 3 bases, with 11 bases left in between. The CDR3 DNA sequence: TGTGCCAGCTCACCAATGATAGGGGACTACGAGCAGTACTTC. As protein: CASSPMIGDYEQYF.

There are a few counts of this clonotype. A read error may produce the germline difference seen at one junction end. The chain couples TRBV20-1 to TRBJ2-6; D is possibly TRBD2 (6 bases). The CDR3 is 16 residues long. The germline CDR1 and CDR2 sequences are DFQATT and SNEGSKA (reference sequence). CDR3 DNA: TGCAGTGCTAGAGATGCGGGGAGCTCTGTGGCCAACGTCCTGACTTTC. It is translated as CSARDAGSSVANVLTF.

The table lists this clonotype with many counts. The chain joins TRBV9 to TRBJ2-5; 8 bases agree with TRBD1. V shed 4 bases and J 7 bases; nucleotides not matched to a gene: 6. The CDR3 covers 13 residues. Per germline, CDR1 SGDLS and CDR2 YYNGEE. In DNA form, the CDR3 reads TGTGCCAGCAGCCGTGACAGGGGAGGGACCCAGTACTTC. Translation gives CASSRDRGGTQYF.

This clonotype was seen ten or more times. The chain combines TRBV2 with TRBJ2-1; D is unresolved. Per the germline V gene, CDR1 is SNHLY and CDR2 is FYNNEI. The CDR3 runs to 13 residues. Trimming took off 3 bases at V and 2 bases at J, with 5 bases between the two ends. CDR3 DNA sequence: TGTGCCAGCAGTGACAGCCCCTACAATGAGCAGTTCTTC. Translated, it gives CASSDSPYNEQFF.

This clonotype was observed many times. The chain links TRBV5-1 to TRBJ2-6, with D unclear. Germline V CDR1 and CDR2: SGHRS, YFSETQ. Deletions cut 5 bases from V and 0 bases from J, with 18 bases between. The CDR3 extends over 18 amino acids. CDR3 protein: CASSAVSQISSGANVLTF. The CDR3 coding sequence is TGCGCCAGCAGTGCGGTTTCACAGATTTCCTCTGGGGCCAACGTCCTGACTTTC.

This clonotype was detected ten times or more. The gene calls are TRBV13 and TRBJ2-5; maybe TRBD1 (5 bases). The CDR3 covers 13 residues. In germline, CDR1 is PRHDT, CDR2 FYEKMQ (reference sequence). V lost 3 bases to trimming and J lost 2 bases, with 7 bases between them. The CDR3 loop is CASSFPGQETQYF. DNA for the CDR3: TGTGCCAGCAGCTTCCCAGGGCAAGAGACCCAGTACTTC.

This clonotype was seen at least ten times. The V and J genes are TRBV5-1 and TRBJ2-1; D assignment may be TRBD1 or TRBD2 (5 bases each). CDR1 is SGHRS and CDR2 is YFSETQ in the germline V gene. This CDR3 has 17 amino acids. Trimming took 0 bases from V and 7 from J, leaving 20 bases between them. The DNA of the CDR3 is TGCGCCAGCAGCTTGGGCCACCGGGACCACCGGGTGAATGAGCAGTTCTTC. As protein: CASSLGHRDHRVNEQFF.

This clonotype was seen at least ten times. V usage is TRBV5-1 and J usage is TRBJ1-5; 7 nucleotides line up with TRBD1. The CDR3 length is 15 residues. V trimming: 0 bases; J trimming: 4 bases; junction bases outside the gene matches: 4. The germline V gene encodes CDR1 SGHRS and CDR2 YFSETQ. CDR3 in DNA: TGCGCCAGCAGCTTGGGACAGGGACGAAATCAGCCCCAGCATTTT. This translates into CASSLGQGRNQPQHF.

In its sample, this clonotype was seen a few times. The chain couples TRBV7-2 to TRBJ2-3; 9 bases align to TRBD2. Unmatched junction bases numbered 13, after V lost 5 bases and J lost 4 bases. Germline V gene sequence: CDR1 SGHTA, CDR2 FQGNSA. The CDR3 has 17 amino acids. The CDR3 sequence: CASSIRGGTSTADTQYF. The DNA for the CDR3 is TGTGCCAGCAGCATCCGGGGGGGGACTAGCACCGCAGATACGCAGTATTTT.

This clonotype was picked up many times. The chain's CDR3 is CASSRLGSYNEQFF. The CDR3 DNA reads as TGTGCCAGCAGCCGGTTAGGCTCCTACAATGAGCAGTTCTTC. This chain links TRBV12-3 or TRBV12-4 with TRBJ2-1, with unresolved D. The CDR3 spans 14 residues. V was pared by 6 bases and J by 0 bases, with 9 bases between.

In this sample, this clonotype turned up many times. The chain employs TRBV4-2 and TRBJ2-5; TRBD1 is a possible D gene (5 bases). The CDR3 sequence is 15 residues long. Trimming stripped 6 bases from V and 5 bases from J, with 19 bases between. Per the germline V gene, CDR1 is LGHNA and CDR2 is YNFKEQ. The DNA for the CDR3 is TGTGCCAGCAGTCTAGGGGCCTCATATGGGGAGACCCAGTACTTC. Its protein product is CASSLGASYGETQYF.

This clonotype was seen many times. The DNA of the CDR3 is TGTGCCAGCAGCTATGCGGGGGGTGGAAACACCATATATTTT. It yields the protein CASSYAGGGNTIYF. J is TRBJ1-3 and V is TRBV7-8; D perhaps matches TRBD1 (5 bases). V gave up 4 bases and J gave up 3 bases, with 10 bases separating them. This CDR3 contains 14 residues. Germline values: CDR1 SGHVS, CDR2 FQNEAQ.

The chain couples TRBV6-2 or TRBV6-3 to TRBJ2-2, with D possibly matching TRBD2 (6 bases). CDR1 MNHEY and CDR2 SVGEGT come from the germline V gene. The CDR3 sequence is 14 residues long. The V gene lost 10 bases and the J gene lost 4 bases, with 16 bases spanning the gap. Here the CDR3 DNA reads TGTGCCACCCCTTTAAGAGCGGGCACCGGGGAGCTGTTTTTT. Translating gives CATPLRAGTGELFF.

The table lists this clonotype with many counts. The chain combines TRBV7-9 with TRBJ2-7, with 7 bases matching TRBD2. Germline CDR1 and CDR2: SEHNR and FQNEAQ (reference sequence). This CDR3 region has 15 residues. Germline trimming cut 5 bases from V and 6 bases from J; bases unmatched to any gene: 13. The CDR3 region is CASSGGAGVDLEQYF. For the CDR3, the DNA is TGTGCCAGCAGCGGGGGTGCGGGAGTGGATCTCGAGCAGTACTTC.

This clonotype occurred many times. The chain carries TRBV11-2 and TRBJ2-1; D gene ambiguous. Trimming left V 5 bases short and J 5 bases short, with 13 bases between. Germline lookup yields CDR1 SGHAT and CDR2 FQNNGV. The CDR3 is 14 residues long. CDR3 amino acids: CASSPTRPNNEQFF. Written as DNA, the CDR3 is TGTGCCAGCAGCCCTACTCGCCCCAACAATGAGCAGTTCTTC. Variable domain in full (rest from reference TRBV11-2 and TRBJ2-1): EAGVAQSPRYKIIEKRQSVAFWCNPISGHATLYWYQQILGQGPKLLIQFQNNGVVDDSQLPKDRFSAERLKGVDSTLKIQPAKLEDSAVYLCASSPTRPNNEQFFGPGTRLTVL.

This clonotype was counted at least ten times. The rearrangement joins TRBV10-2 to TRBJ2-5; D remains ambiguous. The CDR3 is 15 residues long. The ends were cut back, 6 bases at V and 4 bases at J, with 18 bases in the middle. Germline-derived CDR1 and CDR2 are WSHSY and SAAADI. This CDR3 reads CASRDRTGPGETQYF. The CDR3 DNA sequence: TGCGCCAGCAGGGACCGGACGGGCCCGGGAGAGACCCAGTACTTC.

This clonotype has at least ten counts. V gene TRBV12-3 or TRBV12-4 combines with J gene TRBJ2-4, with D perhaps matching TRBD2 (6 bases). CDR3 length: 14 amino acids. The V gene lost 1 base and the J gene lost 6 bases, with 10 bases spanning the gap. DNA for the CDR3: TGTGCCAGCAGTTTAGGAGAGGGAGGAAACATTCAGTACTTC. Translated, it gives CASSLGEGGNIQYF.

Many counts were recorded for this clonotype. V and J are TRBV5-1 and TRBJ2-3; the D call may be TRBD1 or TRBD2 (6 bases each). The germline V and J ends were trimmed by 4 bases and 3 bases, with 15 bases remaining between them. Germline CDR1 is SGHRS and CDR2 is YFSETQ. This CDR3 contains 15 residues. The CDR3 DNA is TGCGCCAGCAGCCACGCCGGGGGCGAGACAGATACGCAGTATTTT. Amino acid sequence: CASSHAGGETDTQYF.

At least ten counts were recorded for this clonotype. The chain carries TRBV4-3 and TRBJ2-7; the match to TRBD1 covers 8 bases. Trimming at V came to 1 base and at J to 5 bases, leaving 4 bases not matched to a gene. The CDR3 has 14 amino acids. Looked up from germline, CDR1 is LGHNA and CDR2 is YSLEER. CDR3 DNA sequence: TGCGCCAGCAGCCAAGGGACAGGGAGCCACGAGCAGTACTTC. Residues: CASSQGTGSHEQYF.

This clonotype was observed many times. In DNA, the CDR3 is TGTGCCAGCAGCGTGGGACCTCAAGAGACCCAGTACTTC. Its protein is CASSVGPQETQYF. The chain couples TRBV7-8 to TRBJ2-5, with D possibly called TRBD1 or TRBD2 (5 bases each). Trimming removed 5 bases from V and 2 bases from J, with 9 bases in between. The CDR3 is made up of 13 amino acids. The V gene's germline CDR1 is SGHVS and CDR2 FQNEAQ.

The table lists this clonotype with a few counts. The rearrangement joins TRBV12-3 or TRBV12-4 to TRBJ2-7; TRBD1 might be the D (5 bases). The CDR3 spans 13 residues. The V gene lost 10 bases and the J gene lost 2 bases, with 15 bases spanning the gap. CDR3 coding DNA: TGTGCCATCCATTCAGGGCCCACCTACGAGCAGTACTTC. This gives the protein CAIHSGPTYEQYF.

This clonotype was seen only a few times. This CDR3 is CASSFFPRGLAGDYEQFF. The CDR3 bases are TGTGCCAGCAGCTTTTTTCCCCGGGGCCTAGCGGGAGACTATGAGCAGTTCTTC. The rearrangement links TRBV11-3 to TRBJ2-1, with 10 nucleotides matching TRBD2. CDR1 is SGHNT, CDR2 YENEEA, per germline. V lost 3 bases, J lost 8 bases, and 16 bases stayed unmatched. The CDR3 covers 18 residues.

This clonotype was observed at least ten times. This sequence joins TRBV28 and TRBJ2-5, with D perhaps TRBD1 (6 bases). CDR3 length equals 15 residues. Trimming pared 6 bases from V and 4 bases from J, leaving 18 bases between. The V gene's germline CDR1 is MDHEN and CDR2 SYDVKM. The CDR3 is CASRTTGLWGETQYF. The CDR3, as DNA: TGTGCCAGCAGAACTACAGGGTTGTGGGGAGAGACCCAGTACTTC.